This T cell receptor beta chain stems from a study of T cell responses to AZD1222 COVID-19 vaccine. Overall study: Second-dose schedules of about 4 or about 12 weeks were combined. Overall study findings and caveats: The study identified only five to seven AZD1222 recipients as seropositive at baseline. Regions 160-218 and 743-854 held dominance among vaccine-associated CD4 TCRs, which spanned spike. As reported, nearly half of all spike-specific TCRs target variant regions that are unmutated.

The method was immunoSEQ multiplex PCR; TCRdb's version includes in-frame clones alone and lacks a portion of them. The data show just over 70,000 clones, roughly 85% seen once. About this clone: The target antigen is unknown.

V lost 4 bases, J lost 0 bases, and 4 bases stayed unmatched. Germline V gene data show CDR1 as SGHRS and CDR2 as YFSETQ. This CDR3 has 15 amino acids. The chain carries TRBV5-1 and TRBJ1-1; 9 nucleotides match TRBD1. The receptor was derived from an adult in good health. This specimen consisted of peripheral blood, obtained on day 0 of AZD1222 vaccination. The CDR3 protein is CASSTGGSVNTEAFF. The CDR3 region has the DNA TGCGCCAGCAGCACAGGGGGCTCGGTGAACACTGAAGCTTTCTTT.